In its sample, the clone carrying this T cell receptor beta chain was seen a few times. Its matching antigen is unknown. Measured with immunoSEQ multiplex PCR; TCRdb has only the in-frame clones, and not every one. This table holds roughly 120,000 clones, about nine tenths found once. The data were obtained in a study of T cell responses to AZD1222 COVID-19 vaccine. General study findings and limits: Mapped onto spike, vaccine-associated CD4 TCRs spanned it and were dominant at 160-218 and 743-854. Repertoire samples came only from after the peak T cell response. Of spike-specific TCRs, nearly half reportedly target regions left unmutated in variants.

The length of the CDR3 is 15 residues. Trimming cost V 4 bases and J 0 bases, with 12 bases left between them. Germline V CDR1 and CDR2: MNHEY, SVGEGT. The sequencing here drew on peripheral blood, taken 28 days after the second AZD1222 dose. The source of this sequence is an adult who received the AZD1222 COVID-19 vaccine. The chain links TRBV6-2 or TRBV6-3 to TRBJ1-1; D unclear. The CDR3 here is CASSWEQPMNTEAFF. The CDR3 DNA sequence: TGTGCCAGCAGTTGGGAGCAACCTATGAACACTGAAGCTTTCTTT.